These 9 T cell receptor beta chains share one sample of origin, sequenced in a study of blood T cell repertoires in COVID-19. Clones were sequenced by immunoSEQ multiplex PCR, and TCRdb holds only the in-frame ones, with some missing. The table includes over 120,000 clones, roughly 84% detected once. The sample comprised peripheral blood. These receptors all come from a human donor in a cohort sampled during active COVID-19.

This clone showed up many times. The gene calls are TRBV27 and TRBJ2-1; tentative D call: TRBD2 (6 bases). CDR1 MNHEY and CDR2 SMNVEV come from the germline V gene (reference sequence). The V and J ends lost 3 bases and 6 bases respectively, with 15 bases between them. CDR3 length: 15 amino acids. The CDR3 region is CASSLGGALRNEQFF. The DNA for the CDR3 is TGTGCCAGCAGTTTGGGGGGAGCCCTCCGCAATGAGCAGTTCTTC.

The V gene is TRBV9, the J gene TRBJ1-4; 12 nucleotides line up with TRBD1. In germline, CDR1 is SGDLS, CDR2 YYNGEE. This CDR3 comprises 17 residues. Trimming removed 3 bases from V and 8 bases from J; junction bases left unmatched: 11. Here the CDR3 reads CASSAFGTGGLREKLFF. The CDR3, as DNA: TGTGCCAGCAGCGCTTTCGGGACAGGGGGCCTGAGGGAAAAACTGTTTTTT. Combining the CDR3 with reference TRBV9 and TRBJ1-4 gives the whole variable domain DSGVTQTPKHLITATGQRVTLRCSPRSGDLSVYWYQQSLDQGLQFLIQYYNGEERAKGNILERFSAQQFPDLHSELNLSSLELGDSALYFCASSAFGTGGLREKLFFGSGTQLSVL.

This clone was detected only a few times. V usage is TRBV19 and J usage is TRBJ1-5; no definite D call. In germline, CDR1 is LNHDA, CDR2 SQIVND (reference sequence). The CDR3 runs 17 residues. The V end lost 5 bases, the J end lost 6 bases, and 23 bases lay between the germline ends. CDR3 region: CASSGRWLPAASQPQHF. As DNA, the CDR3 is TGTGCCAGTAGTGGGAGATGGTTGCCGGCGGCGAGTCAGCCCCAGCATTTT.

This clone was observed a single time. The chain couples TRBV28 to TRBJ1-3; D remains unclear. This CDR3 has 16 residues. CDR1 MDHEN and CDR2 SYDVKM come from the germline V gene. With 4 bases removed from V and 0 bases from J, the gap between germline ends came to 13 bases. CDR3 loop: CASSSAGSHSGNTIYF. The CDR3 region has the DNA TGTGCCAGCAGTTCCGCGGGCTCCCACTCTGGAAACACCATATATTTT.

The count of this clone is one. The chain recombines TRBV2 with TRBJ1-5; D perhaps matches TRBD1 (6 bases). The germline CDR1 and CDR2 sequences are SNHLY and FYNNEI. The length of the CDR3 is 14 residues. V gave up 6 bases and J gave up 5 bases, with 14 bases separating them. Here the CDR3 reads CASRPDRRDQPQHF. CDR3 nucleotides: TGTGCCAGCAGACCTGACAGGAGAGATCAGCCCCAGCATTTT.

This rearrangement joins TRBV7-3 to TRBJ1-6, with 10 positions matching TRBD1. This CDR3 comprises 15 residues. Germline CDR1 is SGHTA and CDR2 is FQGTGA. Unmatched junction bases numbered 6, after V lost 5 bases and J lost 8 bases. The CDR3 loop is CASSLSGQGDSPLHF. The CDR3 nucleotides are TGTGCCAGCAGCCTCTCTGGACAGGGGGATTCACCCCTCCACTTT.

The chain combines TRBV11-1 with TRBJ2-6, with no clear D. V shed 5 bases and J shed 0 bases, with 8 bases lying between them. This CDR3 has 15 amino acids. From germline, CDR1 is SGHAT and CDR2 FQDESV (reference sequence). The CDR3 is CASSVSPSGANVLTF. CDR3 bases: TGTGCCAGCAGCGTATCCCCCTCTGGGGCCAACGTCCTGACTTTC. The full variable domain, rest sourced from reference TRBV11-1 and TRBJ2-6, is EAEVAQSPRYKITEKSQAVAFWCDPISGHATLYWYRQILGQGPELLVQFQDESVVDDSQLPKDRFSAERLKGVDSTLKIQPAELGDSAMYLCASSVSPSGANVLTFGAGSRLTVL.

V is TRBV28 and J is TRBJ1-2, with 9 bases aligning to TRBD1. Unmatched junction bases numbered 4, after V lost 5 bases and J lost 6 bases. CDR3 length: 13 amino acids. The germline V gene has CDR1 MDHEN and CDR2 SYDVKM. The CDR3 reads CASSARDRDGYTF. The CDR3 DNA reads TGTGCCAGCAGTGCCCGGGACAGGGATGGCTACACCTTC.

This chain connects TRBV19 to TRBJ2-2; the match to TRBD1 covers 12 bases. The V segment lost 4 bases and the J segment 6 bases; nucleotides outside the gene matches: 6. This CDR3 region has 16 residues. Germline CDR1 LNHDA, CDR2 SQIVND (reference sequence). In DNA, the CDR3 is TGTGCCAGTAGTAACCAGGGGGACAGGGGGCCCGGGGAGCTGTTTTTT. This sequence encodes CASSNQGDRGPGELFF.